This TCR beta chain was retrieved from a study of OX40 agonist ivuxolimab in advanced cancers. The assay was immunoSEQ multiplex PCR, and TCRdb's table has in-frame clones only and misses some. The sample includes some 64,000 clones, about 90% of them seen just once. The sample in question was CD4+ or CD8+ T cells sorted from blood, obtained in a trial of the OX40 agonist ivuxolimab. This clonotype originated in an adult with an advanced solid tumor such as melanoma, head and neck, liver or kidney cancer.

The CDR3 loop reads CASSKNLGRGSKNIQYF. The CDR3 nucleotides read TGTGCCAGCAGCAAAAACCTTGGCAGGGGGTCCAAAAACATTCAGTACTTC. The chain is built from TRBV13 and TRBJ2-4; 7 positions match TRBD1. The length of the CDR3 is 17 residues. Germline assignment: CDR1 PRHDT and CDR2 FYEKMQ (reference sequence). Trimming removed 5 bases from V and 2 bases from J; junction bases left unmatched: 12.